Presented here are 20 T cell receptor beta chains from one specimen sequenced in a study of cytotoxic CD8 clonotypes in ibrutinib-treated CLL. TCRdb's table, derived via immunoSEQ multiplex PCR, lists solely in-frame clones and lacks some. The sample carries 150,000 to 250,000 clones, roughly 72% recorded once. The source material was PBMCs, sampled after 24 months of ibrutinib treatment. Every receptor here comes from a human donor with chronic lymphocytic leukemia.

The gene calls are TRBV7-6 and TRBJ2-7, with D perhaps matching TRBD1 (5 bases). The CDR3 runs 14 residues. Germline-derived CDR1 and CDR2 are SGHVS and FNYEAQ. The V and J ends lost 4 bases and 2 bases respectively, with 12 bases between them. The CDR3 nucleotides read TGTGCCAGCAGCTCAGGACACCATACCTACGAGCAGTACTTC. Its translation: CASSSGHHTYEQYF.

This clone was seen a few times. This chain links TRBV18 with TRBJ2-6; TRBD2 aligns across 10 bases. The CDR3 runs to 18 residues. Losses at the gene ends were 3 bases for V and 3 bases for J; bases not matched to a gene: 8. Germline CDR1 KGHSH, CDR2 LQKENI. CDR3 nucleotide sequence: TGTGCCAGCTCACCGGTCCAGCGGGAGGGGTATGGGGCCAACGTCCTGACTTTC. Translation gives CASSPVQREGYGANVLTF.

The CDR3 nucleotides are TGCGCCAGCAGCGTCACAGGGGGCCTCTCCTACGAGCAGTACTTC. It translates to CASSVTGGLSYEQYF. The V and J genes are TRBV5-1 and TRBJ2-7; TRBD1 aligns across 9 bases. The CDR3 extends over 15 amino acids. The germline gives CDR1 SGHRS, CDR2 YFSETQ. V lost 4 bases, J lost 0 bases, and 5 bases stayed unmatched.

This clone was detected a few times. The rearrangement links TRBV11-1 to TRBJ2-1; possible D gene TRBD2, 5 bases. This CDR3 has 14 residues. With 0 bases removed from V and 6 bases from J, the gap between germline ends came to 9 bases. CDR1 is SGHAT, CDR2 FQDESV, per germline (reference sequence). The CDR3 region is CASSLAGVLNEQFF. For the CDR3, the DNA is TGTGCCAGCAGCTTAGCGGGAGTTCTCAATGAGCAGTTCTTC. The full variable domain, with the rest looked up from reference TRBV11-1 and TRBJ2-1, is EAEVAQSPRYKITEKSQAVAFWCDPISGHATLYWYRQILGQGPELLVQFQDESVVDDSQLPKDRFSAERLKGVDSTLKIQPAELGDSAMYLCASSLAGVLNEQFFGPGTRLTVL.

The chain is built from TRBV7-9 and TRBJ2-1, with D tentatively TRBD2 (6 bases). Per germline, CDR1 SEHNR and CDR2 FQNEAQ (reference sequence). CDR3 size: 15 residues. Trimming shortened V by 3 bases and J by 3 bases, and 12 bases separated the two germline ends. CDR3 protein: CASSFRERGYNEQFF. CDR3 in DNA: TGTGCCAGCAGCTTCCGGGAGCGAGGCTACAATGAGCAGTTCTTC.

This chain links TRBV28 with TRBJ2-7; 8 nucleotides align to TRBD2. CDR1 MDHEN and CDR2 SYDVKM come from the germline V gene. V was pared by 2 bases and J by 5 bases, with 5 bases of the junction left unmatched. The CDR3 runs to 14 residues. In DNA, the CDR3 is TGTGCCAGCAGTTTAGAGCGGGAGTTCGACGAGCAGTACTTC. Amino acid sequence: CASSLEREFDEQYF.

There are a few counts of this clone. CDR3 nucleotides: TGTGCCAGCAGCTTAGAAGTGACAGGGGGGAATGAGCAGTTCTTC. It yields the protein CASSLEVTGGNEQFF. The chain uses TRBV7-7 and TRBJ2-1; 9 bases are a match to TRBD1. The germline V gene encodes CDR1 SSHAT and CDR2 FNYEAQ (reference sequence). This CDR3 region has 15 residues. The J segment lost 7 bases and the V segment lost 1 base, leaving 5 bases of the junction unmatched.

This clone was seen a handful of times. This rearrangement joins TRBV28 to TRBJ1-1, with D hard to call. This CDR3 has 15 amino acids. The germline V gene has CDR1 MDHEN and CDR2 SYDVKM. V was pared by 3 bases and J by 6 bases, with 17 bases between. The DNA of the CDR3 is TGTGCCAGCAGTTTTCGAGGACGTGGGATCGCTGAAGCTTTCTTT. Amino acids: CASSFRGRGIAEAFF.

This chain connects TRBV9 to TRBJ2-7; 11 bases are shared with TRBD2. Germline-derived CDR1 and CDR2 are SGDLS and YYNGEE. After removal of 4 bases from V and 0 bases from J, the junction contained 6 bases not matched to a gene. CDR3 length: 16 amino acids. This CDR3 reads CASSPGTSGFSYEQYF. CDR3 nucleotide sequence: TGTGCCAGCAGCCCCGGGACTAGCGGCTTCTCCTACGAGCAGTACTTC.

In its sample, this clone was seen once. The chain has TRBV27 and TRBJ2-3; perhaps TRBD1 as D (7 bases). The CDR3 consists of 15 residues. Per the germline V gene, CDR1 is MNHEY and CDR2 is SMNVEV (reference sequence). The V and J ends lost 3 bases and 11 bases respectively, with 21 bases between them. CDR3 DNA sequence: TGTGCCAGCAGTTTTTACAGGGGTAAGCGGGTGGAGCAGTATTTT. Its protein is CASSFYRGKRVEQYF.

The CDR3 DNA reads as TGCAGCGTTGCAAGGGACAGGGTATTGGGTGACGTAGCCAAAAACATTCAGTACTTC. Amino acids: CSVARDRVLGDVAKNIQYF. V and J are TRBV29-1 and TRBJ2-4, with 9 nucleotides matching TRBD1. The CDR3 has 19 residues. The V gene end was trimmed by 4 bases and the J gene end by 0 bases; junction bases not matched to a gene: 16. Germline V gene sequence: CDR1 SQVTM, CDR2 ANQGSEA.

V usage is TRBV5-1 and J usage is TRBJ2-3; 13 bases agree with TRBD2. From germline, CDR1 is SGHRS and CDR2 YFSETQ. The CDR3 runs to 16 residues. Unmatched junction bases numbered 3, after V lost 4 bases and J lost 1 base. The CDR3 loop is CASSRTSGRGTDTQYF. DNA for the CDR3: TGCGCCAGCAGCCGGACTAGCGGGAGAGGCACAGATACGCAGTATTTT.

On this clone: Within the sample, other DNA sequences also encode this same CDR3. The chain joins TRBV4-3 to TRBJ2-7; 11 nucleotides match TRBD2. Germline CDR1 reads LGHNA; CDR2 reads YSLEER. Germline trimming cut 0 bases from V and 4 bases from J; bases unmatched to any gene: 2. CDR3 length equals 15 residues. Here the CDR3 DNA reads TGCGCCAGCAGCCAAGATTTAGCGGGAGGGTACGAGCAGTACTTC. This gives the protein CASSQDLAGGYEQYF.

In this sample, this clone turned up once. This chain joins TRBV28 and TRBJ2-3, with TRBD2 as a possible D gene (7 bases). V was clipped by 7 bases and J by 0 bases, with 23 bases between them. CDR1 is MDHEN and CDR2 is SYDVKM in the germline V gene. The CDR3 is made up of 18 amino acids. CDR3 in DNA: TGTGCCAGCACCCCCTTCAGGGGAGGGTCTTCTAGCACAGATACGCAGTATTTT. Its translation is CASTPFRGGSSSTDTQYF.

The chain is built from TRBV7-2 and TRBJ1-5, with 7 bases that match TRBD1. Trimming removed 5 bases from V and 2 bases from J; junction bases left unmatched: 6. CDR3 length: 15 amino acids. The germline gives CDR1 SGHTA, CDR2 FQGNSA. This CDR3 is CASSNDRAGNQPQHF. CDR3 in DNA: TGTGCCAGCAGCAACGACAGGGCCGGCAATCAGCCCCAGCATTTT.

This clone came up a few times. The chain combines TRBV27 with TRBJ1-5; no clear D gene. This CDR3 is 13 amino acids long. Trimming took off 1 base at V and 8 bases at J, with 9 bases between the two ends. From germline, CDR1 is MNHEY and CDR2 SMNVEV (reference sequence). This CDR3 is CASSLLGSKPQHF. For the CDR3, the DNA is TGTGCCAGCAGTTTATTGGGTAGTAAGCCCCAGCATTTT.

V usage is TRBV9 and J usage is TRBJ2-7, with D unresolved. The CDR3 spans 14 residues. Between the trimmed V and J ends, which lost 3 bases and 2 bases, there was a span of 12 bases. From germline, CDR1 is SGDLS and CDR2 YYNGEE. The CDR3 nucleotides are TGTGCCAGCAGCGGGACGTCGGCTGCCTACGAGCAGTACTTC. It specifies CASSGTSAAYEQYF. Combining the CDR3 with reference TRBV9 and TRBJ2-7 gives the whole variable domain DSGVTQTPKHLITATGQRVTLRCSPRSGDLSVYWYQQSLDQGLQFLIQYYNGEERAKGNILERFSAQQFPDLHSELNLSSLELGDSALYFCASSGTSAAYEQYFGPGTRLTVT.

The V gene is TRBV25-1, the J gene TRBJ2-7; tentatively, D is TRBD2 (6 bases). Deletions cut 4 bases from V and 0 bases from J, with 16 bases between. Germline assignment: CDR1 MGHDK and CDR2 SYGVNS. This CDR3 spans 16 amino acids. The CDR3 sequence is CASSGIGTASSYEQYF. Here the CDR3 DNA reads TGTGCCAGCAGTGGGATAGGGACTGCGAGCTCCTACGAGCAGTACTTC.

The CDR3 nucleotides are TGTGCCAGCAGTTTGGCCGGAAACTATGGCTACACCTTC. Translated, it gives CASSLAGNYGYTF. The genes are TRBV27 and TRBJ1-2; D is ambiguous. The CDR3 is 13 amino acids. CDR1 MNHEY and CDR2 SMNVEV come from the germline V gene (reference sequence). Trimming took off 3 bases at V and 2 bases at J, with 7 bases between the two ends.

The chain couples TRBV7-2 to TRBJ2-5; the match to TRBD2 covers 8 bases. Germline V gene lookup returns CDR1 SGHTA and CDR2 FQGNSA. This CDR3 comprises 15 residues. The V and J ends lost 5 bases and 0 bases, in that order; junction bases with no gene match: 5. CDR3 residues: CASSRGLADQETQYF. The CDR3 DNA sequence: TGTGCCAGCAGCCGCGGACTAGCTGACCAAGAGACCCAGTACTTC.